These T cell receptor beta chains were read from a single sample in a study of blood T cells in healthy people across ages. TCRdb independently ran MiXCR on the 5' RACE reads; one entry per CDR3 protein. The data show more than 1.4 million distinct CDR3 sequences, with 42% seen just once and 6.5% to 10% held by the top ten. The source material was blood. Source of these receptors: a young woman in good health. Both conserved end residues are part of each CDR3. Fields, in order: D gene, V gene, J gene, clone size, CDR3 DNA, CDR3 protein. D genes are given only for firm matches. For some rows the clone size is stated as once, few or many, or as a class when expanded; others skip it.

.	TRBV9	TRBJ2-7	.	TGTGCCAGCAGCGTTAATCGTGGGGCTAGCTCCTACAATGAGCAGTACTTC	CASSVNRGASSYNEQYF
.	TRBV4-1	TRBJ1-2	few	TGCGCCAGCAGTTCCTCCAGGGACTTCTATGGCTACACCTTC	CASSSSRDFYGYTF
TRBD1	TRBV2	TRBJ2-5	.	TGTGCCAGCAAACAGGGGGCAATGGGGACCCAGTACTTC	CASKQGAMGTQYF
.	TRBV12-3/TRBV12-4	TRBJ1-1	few	TGTGCCAGCAGGAGGACCGATAACACTGAAGCTTTCTTT	CASRRTDNTEAFF
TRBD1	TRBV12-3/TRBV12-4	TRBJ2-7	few	TGTGCCAGCAGTTTGACCCCGGGACAGGGTCCCTACGAGCAGTACTTC	CASSLTPGQGPYEQYF
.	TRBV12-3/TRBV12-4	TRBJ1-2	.	TGTGCCAGCAGCCGTGGCGAAGGGATCTATGGCTACACCTTC	CASSRGEGIYGYTF
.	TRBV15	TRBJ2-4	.	TGTGCCACCAGCAGAGGTGCCAGCGGGGCCAAAAACATTCAGTACTTC	CATSRGASGAKNIQYF
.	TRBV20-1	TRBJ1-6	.	TGCAGTGCTAGACTTGGACCTGAATCACCCCTCCACTTT	CSARLGPESPLHF
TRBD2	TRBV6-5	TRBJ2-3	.	TGTGCCAGCAGTTACCCGGTGGGTTCGGGGGGGAAGACAGATACGCAGTATTTT	CASSYPVGSGGKTDTQYF
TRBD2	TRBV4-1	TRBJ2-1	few	TGCGCCAGCAGCCAAGTTTTGCGGGGGTCCTACAATGAGCAGTTCTTC	CASSQVLRGSYNEQFF
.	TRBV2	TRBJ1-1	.	TGTGCCAGCAGCCCGGGACACGGGTACACTGAAGCTTTCTTT	CASSPGHGYTEAFF
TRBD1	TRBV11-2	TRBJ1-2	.	TGTGCCAGCAGCTTAGCGGGGGGGACAGGGGCTGGCTACACCTTC	CASSLAGGTGAGYTF
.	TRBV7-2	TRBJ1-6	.	TGTGCCAGCAGCTTAGCGGGAGGGGATAGGGCCCTCCACTTT	CASSLAGGDRALHF
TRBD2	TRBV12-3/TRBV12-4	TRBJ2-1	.	TGTGCCAGCAGTTCAGGGGTAGCGGGGGCCCACAATGAGCAGTTCTTC	CASSSGVAGAHNEQFF
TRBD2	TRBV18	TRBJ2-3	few	TGTGCCAGCTCACAGCGGGAACTCACAGATACGCAGTATTTT	CASSQRELTDTQYF
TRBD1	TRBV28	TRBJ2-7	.	TGTGCCAGCAGTTTATCTAGGACAGGCGGGCCCTCCGAGCAGTACTTC	CASSLSRTGGPSEQYF
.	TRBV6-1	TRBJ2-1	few	TGTGCCAGCAGTGAAGAGTCGGGGCAATACAATGAGCAGTTCTTC	CASSEESGQYNEQFF
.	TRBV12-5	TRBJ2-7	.	TGTGCTAGTGGTTTGGTACGCTACGAGCAGTACTTC	CASGLVRYEQYF
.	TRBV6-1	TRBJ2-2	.	TGTGCCAGCAGGGCGGGGACAAGCACCGGGGAGCTGTTTTTT	CASRAGTSTGELFF
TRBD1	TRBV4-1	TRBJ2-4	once	TGCGCCAGCAGCCAAGAGGGACAGGCTAACTCCGTATTAGCCGAAAACATTCAGTACTTC	CASSQEGQANSVLAENIQYF
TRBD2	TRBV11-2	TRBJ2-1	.	TGTGCCAGCAGCTTTTCCCCGGGAGGAGGGTCATGGGCCTACAATGAGCAGTTCTTC	CASSFSPGGGSWAYNEQFF
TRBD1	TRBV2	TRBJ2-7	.	TGTGCCAGCGACGCGGGACAGGGGCGCGGGGCTAGCCAGAGGGGGGACTACGAGCAGTACTTC	CASDAGQGRGASQRGDYEQYF
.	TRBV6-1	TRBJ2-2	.	TGTGCCAGCAGAGGACTGCTTGCGTATGACACCGGGGAGCTGTTTTTT	CASRGLLAYDTGELFF
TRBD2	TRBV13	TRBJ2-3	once	TGTGCCAGCAGCATCACTAGCGGATTGCAGTATTTT	CASSITSGLQYF
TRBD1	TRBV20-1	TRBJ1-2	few	TGCAGTGCTAGAGTCCAGGGGGCTGGTGGCTACACCTTC	CSARVQGAGGYTF
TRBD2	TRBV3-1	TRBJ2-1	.	TGTGCCAGCAGCCGACTACTAGCGGGAGGAGCTGAGCAGTTCTTC	CASSRLLAGGAEQFF
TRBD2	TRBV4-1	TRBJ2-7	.	TGCGCCAGCAGCCAAGAATCCGGGACTAGCGGCGAGCAGTACTTC	CASSQESGTSGEQYF
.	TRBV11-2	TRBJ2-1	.	TGTGCCAGCAGCTTACCCTTTACGACAGGTCCAACCTCTAGCTCCTACAATGAGCAGTTCTTC	CASSLPFTTGPTSSSYNEQFF
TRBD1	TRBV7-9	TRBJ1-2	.	TGTGCCAGCAGCTCGTCGACAGGGGCGGTTGGCTACACCTTC	CASSSSTGAVGYTF
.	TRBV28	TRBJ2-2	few	TGTGCCAGCATGGGCCAGGGGAGCACCGGGGAGCTGTTTTTT	CASMGQGSTGELFF
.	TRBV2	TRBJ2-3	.	TGTGCCAGCAGGGCCCGAAATCTAGGCAACCCTAGAATCTCCACAGATACGCAGTATTTT	CASRARNLGNPRISTDTQYF
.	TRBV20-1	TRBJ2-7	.	TGCAGTGTTCCGAAGGCCGGGGACTACGAGCAGTACTTC	CSVPKAGDYEQYF
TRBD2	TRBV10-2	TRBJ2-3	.	TGCGCCAGCAGTGAGTCTTTCGTGCGGGGGGGACCAGATACGCAGTATTTT	CASSESFVRGGPDTQYF
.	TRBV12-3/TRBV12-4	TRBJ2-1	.	TGTGCCAGCAGTTTAGGTGGAGGGGCGACCAATGAGCAGTTCTTC	CASSLGGGATNEQFF
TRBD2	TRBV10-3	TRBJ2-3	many	TGTGCCATCGCTGAGCGGGAGCCAGATACGCAGTATTTT	CAIAEREPDTQYF
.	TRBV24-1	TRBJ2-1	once	TGTGCCACCAGTGATGGACTGCGGGATGGGGTCAATGAGCAGTTCTTC	CATSDGLRDGVNEQFF
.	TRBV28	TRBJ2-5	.	TGTGCCAGCAGAACTCGGGACACCAGTGTTGGGGAGGAGACCCAGTACTTC	CASRTRDTSVGEETQYF
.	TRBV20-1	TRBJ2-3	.	TGCAGTGCTACGTCAGGGGTGAGCACAGATACGCAGTATTTT	CSATSGVSTDTQYF
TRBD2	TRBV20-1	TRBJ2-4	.	TGCAGTGCTAGTCCGGGACTAGCGGGACGGCTGGCCAAAAACATTCAGTACTTC	CSASPGLAGRLAKNIQYF
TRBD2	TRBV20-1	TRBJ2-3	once	TGCAGTGCTGAGGGTCTAAGCGGGAGGGGCACAGATACGCAGTATTTT	CSAEGLSGRGTDTQYF